A single sample gave rise to the 7 T cell receptor beta chains below, sequenced in a study of blood T cells in healthy people across ages (dated by TCRdb to the mid-2010s). Receptor amplification or capture employed 5' RACE. This sample was sequenced with an Illumina HiSeq 2500. The second PCR ran for about 6 to 11 cycles and used a J-beta primer mix along with a sample-barcoded 5' primer. In-frame beta chains were kept once TCRdb had trimmed the public reads at Q25 with fastp and called clones with MiXCR. Rows with one shared CDR3 protein collapse into an entry with the most common genes and DNA. This sample lists some 1.1 million distinct CDR3 sequences; around two fifths were detected once. Together, the top ten hold around 13% of the sample. The specimen sequenced was blood. These receptors were taken from a young man in good health.

The genes are TRBV5-1 and TRBJ2-1, with 8 nucleotides matching TRBD2. Germline assignment: CDR1 SGHRS and CDR2 YFSETQ. V shed 6 bases and J 5 bases; nucleotides not matched to a gene: 7. This CDR3 comprises 14 residues. The CDR3: CASIFGTRNNEQFF. The CDR3 DNA sequence: TGCGCCAGCATCTTCGGGACTAGGAACAATGAGCAGTTCTTC.

The V gene is TRBV6-5, the J gene TRBJ2-7; D assignment may be TRBD1 or TRBD2 (7 bases each). The CDR3 is 14 amino acids. The V end lost 5 bases, the J end lost 5 bases, and 16 bases lay between the germline ends. Looked up from germline, CDR1 is MNHEY and CDR2 is SVGAGI. The CDR3 here is CASSRGGGRDEQYF. DNA of the CDR3: TGTGCCAGCAGTCGGGGAGGGGGCAGGGACGAGCAGTACTTC.

This clonotype was seen a few times. This chain links TRBV10-3 with TRBJ2-1, with no clear D. V dropped 4 bases and J dropped 0 bases, with 10 bases sitting between them. Germline-derived CDR1 and CDR2 are ENHRY and SYGVKD. The CDR3 runs 15 residues. The CDR3 sequence: CAISVTANSYNEQFF. CDR3 coding DNA: TGTGCCATCAGTGTAACGGCCAACTCCTACAATGAGCAGTTCTTC.

This clonotype was found once. The chain joins TRBV12-5 to TRBJ1-6; the D is unclear. Germline-derived CDR1 and CDR2 are LGHNT and FRNRAP. The CDR3 extends over 20 amino acids. Trimming left V 5 bases short and J 0 bases short, with 23 bases between. The CDR3 here is CASGTNNKDQLSSYNSPLHF. The CDR3 region has the DNA TGTGCTAGTGGTACTAACAATAAGGACCAACTCAGCTCCTATAATTCACCCCTCCACTTT.

The CDR3 spells CASSYAQDRGTEAFF. CDR3 DNA sequence: TGTGCCAGCAGTTACGCCCAGGACAGGGGAACTGAAGCTTTCTTT. The chain has TRBV6-6 and TRBJ1-1; TRBD1 agrees at 9 bases. The germline V gene encodes CDR1 MNHNY and CDR2 SVGAGI (reference sequence). The V and J ends lost 2 bases and 5 bases, in that order; junction bases with no gene match: 6. This CDR3 region has 15 residues.

The chain links TRBV28 to TRBJ1-6, with 7 bases lining up with TRBD1. The CDR3 totals 15 residues. V was clipped by 5 bases and J by 9 bases; unmatched bases: 10. Per germline, CDR1 MDHEN and CDR2 SYDVKM. The CDR3 nucleotides read TGTGCCAGCAGTCGGACGAAAACAGGGGCTTCACCCCTCCACTTT. The encoded protein is CASSRTKTGASPLHF.

The V and J genes are TRBV10-3 and TRBJ2-1; D is possibly TRBD2 (6 bases). The CDR3 is made up of 17 amino acids. CDR1 is ENHRY and CDR2 is SYGVKD in the germline V gene. V shed 2 bases and J shed 4 bases, with 18 bases lying between them. The DNA of the CDR3 is TGTGCCATCAGTGAGCTGGGGATGTTAGCGGATTACAATGAGCAGTTCTTC. Translating it yields CAISELGMLADYNEQFF.